The entry below describes one T cell receptor beta chain. The V gene's germline CDR1 is LNHDA and CDR2 SQIVND (reference sequence). The V and J ends lost 3 bases and 2 bases, in that order; junction bases with no gene match: 5. This CDR3 comprises 15 residues. These data belong to a study of beta chain features in type 1 diabetes. Study at large: Researchers looked at fewer than 120,000,000 sorted cells across all samples.

What was sequenced were expressed TCRB transcripts, since all of the isolated RNA had been reverse transcribed. Measured with immunoSEQ multiplex PCR; TCRdb has only the in-frame clones, and not every one. The table has a few hundred thousand clones, over 8.5% seen once. Populations isolated by sorting all had purity greater than 95%. The chain is built from TRBV19 and TRBJ2-5, with TRBD2 matching 8 bases. The clonotype originates from a woman aged 18 to 35 in good health. The sequencing input was naive CD4+ T cells from blood. The CDR3 loop reads CASSMTGGIQETQYF. CDR3 DNA: TGTGCCAGTAGTATGACGGGGGGGATACAAGAGACCCAGTACTTC.